The 14 T cell receptor beta chains presented below share a single source sample, sequenced in a study of CD8 T cells in ankylosing spondylitis. TCRdb itself ran the 5' RACE reads through MiXCR, one entry per CDR3 protein. The data hold under 550,000 distinct CDR3 sequences, with 25% to 30% observed a single time. Study-level results: Within ankylosing spondylitis blood, a TCR beta motif made up of eight or nine highly homologous variants appeared to be characteristic.

What these receptors recognize is not known. The sequenced sample consisted of blood, either unsorted or a sorted T cell fraction (not recorded which). The receptors derive from a male donor with ankylosing spondylitis.

The chain carries TRBV20-1 and TRBJ1-6; no definite D call. The V end lost 3 bases, the J end lost 7 bases, and 13 bases lay between the germline ends. Germline V gene lookup returns CDR1 DFQATT and CDR2 SNEGSKA (reference sequence). This CDR3 is 14 amino acids long. The CDR3 spells CSASWPGRNSPLHF. The DNA of the CDR3 is TGCAGTGCTAGCTGGCCGGGGAGGAATTCACCCCTCCACTTT.

There are a few counts of this clonotype. The V call is TRBV12-3 or TRBV12-4, the J call TRBJ1-1; tentatively, D is TRBD1 (5 bases). Trimming took off 6 bases at V and 1 base at J, with 12 bases between the two ends. This CDR3 is 14 amino acids long. The CDR3 reads CASSRTSQNTEAFF. CDR3 nucleotide sequence: TGTGCCAGCAGCAGGACAAGCCAGAACACTGAAGCTTTCTTT.

This clonotype was detected only a few times. The CDR3 is CASSPGGGASRNEQFF. The CDR3 coding sequence is TGCGCCAGCAGCCCTGGAGGAGGGGCGTCGAGGAATGAGCAGTTCTTC. The chain carries TRBV4-1 and TRBJ2-1, with TRBD2 as a possible D gene (6 bases). Germline-derived CDR1 and CDR2 are MGHRA and YSYEKL. This CDR3 spans 16 amino acids. The V end was cut by 4 bases, the J end by 7 bases, with 20 bases between.

The chain employs TRBV20-1 and TRBJ2-1; the match to TRBD2 covers 12 bases. This CDR3 contains 14 residues. Losses at the gene ends were 4 bases for V and 8 bases for J; bases not matched to a gene: 6. The V gene's germline CDR1 is DFQATT and CDR2 SNEGSKA (reference sequence). The CDR3 bases are TGCAGTGCTAAACGACTAGCGGGAGAGGATGAGCAGTTCTTC. Its translation: CSAKRLAGEDEQFF.

This clonotype was recorded only once. The genes are TRBV11-3 and TRBJ2-5; 7 positions match TRBD1. J lost 5 bases, V lost 5 bases, and 5 bases had no gene match. The germline gives CDR1 SGHNT, CDR2 YENEEA. The CDR3 spans 13 residues. The CDR3 DNA sequence: TGTGCCAGCAGCGCCGGACAGGACGAGACCCAGTACTTC. Amino acid sequence: CASSAGQDETQYF.

This clonotype was counted ten times or more. The chain couples TRBV12-3 or TRBV12-4 to TRBJ1-1; the D is unclear. V gave up 6 bases and J gave up 1 base, with 6 bases separating them. The CDR3 contains 12 residues. In nucleotides, the CDR3 is TGTGCCAGCAGCTTTACGAACACTGAAGCTTTCTTT. The encoded protein is CASSFTNTEAFF.

The V gene is TRBV18, the J gene TRBJ2-1; 12 positions agree with TRBD2. Germline trimming cut 2 bases from V and 6 bases from J; bases unmatched to any gene: 5. The germline V gene encodes CDR1 KGHSH and CDR2 LQKENI. The CDR3 covers 16 residues. The CDR3 sequence is CASSPGLGLAGNEQFF. CDR3 nucleotide sequence: TGTGCCAGCTCACCAGGCCTGGGACTAGCGGGCAATGAGCAGTTCTTC.

V gene TRBV25-1 combines with J gene TRBJ2-5; TRBD1 aligns across 11 bases. The CDR3 spans 17 residues. CDR1 is MGHDK and CDR2 is SYGVNS in the germline V gene. Germline trimming cut 4 bases from V and 4 bases from J; bases unmatched to any gene: 11. This CDR3 is CASSALKPGQGGETQYF. The CDR3 region has the DNA TGTGCCAGCAGTGCCCTAAAACCGGGACAGGGGGGAGAGACCCAGTACTTC.

V usage is TRBV20-1 and J usage is TRBJ2-5; 8 positions match TRBD2. The V gene's germline CDR1 is DFQATT and CDR2 SNEGSKA (reference sequence). This CDR3 is built from 11 residues. With 8 bases clipped from V and 5 bases from J, the junction kept 4 bases outside the gene matches. DNA of the CDR3: TGCAGTAGCGGGAGCGAGGAGACCCAGTACTTC. Its translation is CSSGSEETQYF.

This clonotype was found a few times. This chain joins TRBV7-2 and TRBJ2-1, with 7 bases matching TRBD2. The J segment lost 3 bases and the V segment lost 5 bases, leaving 7 bases of the junction unmatched. The germline gives CDR1 SGHTA, CDR2 FQGNSA. This CDR3 comprises 15 residues. The CDR3: CASSPAASGYNEQFF. In DNA form, the CDR3 reads TGTGCCAGCAGCCCAGCGGCTAGCGGCTACAATGAGCAGTTCTTC.

This clonotype was detected only a few times. The rearrangement uses TRBV9 and TRBJ2-2; tentative D call: TRBD2 (6 bases). In germline, CDR1 is SGDLS, CDR2 YYNGEE. Trimming removed 2 bases from V and 2 bases from J, with 10 bases in between. This CDR3 spans 15 amino acids. The CDR3 spells CASSVSGSNTGELFF. CDR3 in DNA: TGTGCCAGCAGCGTTAGCGGATCCAACACCGGGGAGCTGTTTTTT. Looking up the rest from reference TRBV9 and TRBJ2-2 gives the full variable domain: DSGVTQTPKHLITATGQRVTLRCSPRSGDLSVYWYQQSLDQGLQFLIQYYNGEERAKGNILERFSAQQFPDLHSELNLSSLELGDSALYFCASSVSGSNTGELFFGEGSRLTVL.

This chain links TRBV7-9 with TRBJ2-3, with D perhaps given as TRBD1 or TRBD2 (6 bases each). The ends were cut back, 2 bases at V and 5 bases at J, with 14 bases in the middle. Germline V gene data show CDR1 as SEHNR and CDR2 as FQNEAQ (reference sequence). This CDR3 is 15 amino acids long. The CDR3 loop is CASSLKGGHEDTQYF. The CDR3 bases are TGTGCCAGCAGCTTAAAAGGGGGGCATGAAGATACGCAGTATTTT.

This clonotype has only a few counts. The V call is TRBV2, the J call TRBJ2-7; D unresolved. This CDR3 is built from 15 residues. V was pared by 7 bases and J by 3 bases, with 19 bases between. Germline CDR1 is SNHLY and CDR2 is FYNNEI. The CDR3 here is CASKAFQALRYEQYF. Written as DNA, the CDR3 is TGTGCCAGCAAGGCTTTTCAAGCTTTACGCTACGAGCAGTACTTC.

In this sample, this clonotype turned up a few times. The rearrangement joins TRBV15 to TRBJ1-2; D unresolved. Looked up from germline, CDR1 is LNHNV and CDR2 is YYDKDF (reference sequence). V was trimmed by 3 bases and J by 6 bases, leaving 11 bases between them. The CDR3 length is 13 residues. CDR3 sequence reads: CATSSGPRDGYTF. The CDR3 DNA sequence: TGTGCCACCAGCAGCGGGCCGAGGGATGGCTACACCTTC.